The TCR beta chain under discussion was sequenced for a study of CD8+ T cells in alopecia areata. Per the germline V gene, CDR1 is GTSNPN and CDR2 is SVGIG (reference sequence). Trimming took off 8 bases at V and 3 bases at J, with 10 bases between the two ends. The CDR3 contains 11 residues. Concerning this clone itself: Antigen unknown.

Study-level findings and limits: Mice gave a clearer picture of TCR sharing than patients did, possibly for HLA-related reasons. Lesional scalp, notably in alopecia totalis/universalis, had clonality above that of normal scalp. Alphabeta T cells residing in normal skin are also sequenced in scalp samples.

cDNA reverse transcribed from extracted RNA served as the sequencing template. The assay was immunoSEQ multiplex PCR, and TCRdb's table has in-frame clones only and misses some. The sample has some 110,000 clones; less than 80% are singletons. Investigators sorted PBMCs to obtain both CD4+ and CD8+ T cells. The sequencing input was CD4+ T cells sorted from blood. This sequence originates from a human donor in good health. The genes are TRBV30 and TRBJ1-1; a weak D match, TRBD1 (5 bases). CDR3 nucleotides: TGTGCCGGCGGGGGGGACACTGAAGCTTTCTTT. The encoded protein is CAGGGDTEAFF.